The 21 T cell receptor beta chains in this list originate from one sample, sequenced in a study of blood T cell repertoires in COVID-19. Clones were read by immunoSEQ multiplex PCR, and TCRdb kept only the in-frame ones, dropping some. The sample gives about 220,000 clones, almost 85% of which show up once; about 2.4% is in the top ten. What was sequenced was peripheral blood. These receptor sequences come from a woman in her seventies with COVID-19, enrolled during active disease.

The J gene is TRBJ2-3, the V gene TRBV10-2; 7 nucleotides match TRBD1. Germline trimming cut 7 bases from V and 0 bases from J; bases unmatched to any gene: 4. CDR3 length equals 14 residues. CDR1 and CDR2 from the germline V gene are WSHSY and SAAADI. This CDR3 is CASNVDRSTDTQYF. CDR3 in DNA: TGCGCCAGCAACGTGGACAGGAGCACAGATACGCAGTATTTT.

This chain links TRBV9 with TRBJ1-5; 7 bases fit TRBD1. The trim removed 3 bases at V and 7 bases at J, leaving 7 bases unmatched. Germline values: CDR1 SGDLS, CDR2 YYNGEE. The CDR3 has 14 amino acids. CDR3 sequence: CASSADRAGQPQHF. The DNA for the CDR3 is TGTGCCAGCAGCGCCGACAGGGCGGGACAGCCCCAGCATTTT. Variable domain in full (rest from reference TRBV9 and TRBJ1-5): DSGVTQTPKHLITATGQRVTLRCSPRSGDLSVYWYQQSLDQGLQFLIQYYNGEERAKGNILERFSAQQFPDLHSELNLSSLELGDSALYFCASSADRAGQPQHFGDGTRLSIL.

The chain carries TRBV6-5 and TRBJ2-7; 9 bases are a match to TRBD1. Trimming cost V 6 bases and J 3 bases; bases outside gene matches: 0. The CDR3 totals 12 residues. Germline loops: CDR1 MNHEY, CDR2 SVGAGI. This chain's CDR3 is CASRDRGYEQYF. The CDR3 coding sequence is TGTGCCAGCAGGGACAGGGGCTACGAGCAGTACTTC.

This clone was observed a few times. The CDR3 DNA reads TGCGCCAGCAGCTTGGTTGCAGGTTATGAGCAGTACTTC. Its translation is CASSLVAGYEQYF. This chain joins TRBV5-1 and TRBJ2-7; D remains unclear. Germline values: CDR1 SGHRS, CDR2 YFSETQ. V gave up 0 bases and J gave up 7 bases, with 11 bases separating them. The CDR3 loop spans 13 amino acids.

The V gene is TRBV12-3 or TRBV12-4, the J gene TRBJ1-2; D gene unclear. Trimming took 6 bases from V and 3 from J, leaving 8 bases between them. The length of the CDR3 is 12 residues. The CDR3, as DNA: TGTGCCAGCAGCCAGTCAGACTATGGCTACACCTTC. Translated, it gives CASSQSDYGYTF.

The chain employs TRBV6-5 and TRBJ1-1; 7 bases match TRBD1. Trimming cost V 5 bases and J 9 bases; bases outside gene matches: 6. The CDR3 extends over 12 amino acids. Germline-derived CDR1 and CDR2 are MNHEY and SVGAGI. The CDR3 loop reads CASSQQGFKAFF. Written as DNA, the CDR3 is TGTGCCAGCAGTCAACAGGGGTTTAAAGCTTTCTTT.

The CDR3 DNA sequence: TGTGCCAGCAGCTTTGGCATGGGGGGGCGCAGGCCCTACGAGCAGTACTTC. Protein product: CASSFGMGGRRPYEQYF. The rearrangement links TRBV7-8 to TRBJ2-7, with D perhaps matching TRBD2 (7 bases). This CDR3 comprises 17 residues. CDR1 is SGHVS, CDR2 FQNEAQ, per germline. The V gene lost 3 bases and the J gene lost 2 bases, with 20 bases spanning the gap.

There are a few counts of this clone. The rearrangement uses TRBV5-1 and TRBJ2-1; 12 nucleotides match TRBD2. The V segment lost 4 bases and the J segment 7 bases; nucleotides outside the gene matches: 6. CDR1 and CDR2 (germline): SGHRS, YFSETQ. The CDR3 has 15 residues. The CDR3 DNA follows: TGCGCCAGCAGCGGGCTAGCGGGAGGGCCAAATGAGCAGTTCTTC. Protein: CASSGLAGGPNEQFF.

The J gene is TRBJ2-7, the V gene TRBV18; D perhaps matches TRBD2 (6 bases). The CDR3 covers 15 residues. The V gene's germline CDR1 is KGHSH and CDR2 LQKENI. V gave up 0 bases and J gave up 5 bases, with 14 bases separating them. The CDR3 is CASSPPYGRVDEQYF. For the CDR3, the DNA is TGTGCCAGCTCACCACCGTACGGGAGAGTCGACGAGCAGTACTTC.

The chain carries TRBV9 and TRBJ2-5; D is possibly TRBD2 (6 bases). This CDR3 is 15 amino acids long. V was pared by 0 bases and J by 5 bases, with 14 bases between. CDR1 and CDR2 from the germline V gene are SGDLS and YYNGEE. In nucleotides, the CDR3 is TGTGCCAGCAGCGTAGACGGGAGAGGGTTCGAGACCCAGTACTTC. As protein: CASSVDGRGFETQYF.

This clone was counted only a few times. The V call is TRBV7-6, the J call TRBJ2-1; 10 bases agree with TRBD2. Germline CDR1 is SGHVS and CDR2 is FNYEAQ. This CDR3 is 14 amino acids long. V shed 6 bases, J shed 5 bases, and the junction held 4 bases outside the gene matches. CDR3 sequence: CASSRLAGDNEQFF. CDR3 DNA sequence: TGTGCCAGCAGTCGTCTAGCGGGGGACAATGAGCAGTTCTTC.

J is TRBJ1-1 and V is TRBV9; the match to TRBD1 covers 7 bases. V dropped 4 bases and J dropped 7; count of bases not matched to a gene: 7. The CDR3 runs to 13 residues. From germline, CDR1 is SGDLS and CDR2 YYNGEE. CDR3 protein: CASSFWDRGEAFF. CDR3 DNA sequence: TGTGCCAGCAGCTTCTGGGACAGAGGTGAAGCTTTCTTT.

The chain combines TRBV6-2 or TRBV6-3 with TRBJ2-3; 8 bases are shared with TRBD1. J gave up 1 base and V 4 bases, and 4 bases lay outside the gene matches. The CDR3 runs 15 residues. Germline V CDR1 and CDR2: MNHEY, SVGEGT. CDR3 region: CASSSGQARTDTQYF. The CDR3 bases are TGTGCCAGCAGTTCGGGACAGGCCCGCACAGATACGCAGTATTTT.

The gene calls are TRBV6-1 and TRBJ1-4; 9 bases align to TRBD1. J was trimmed by 3 bases and V by 3 bases; bases with no gene match: 8. Germline V gene lookup returns CDR1 MNHNS and CDR2 SASEGT. The length of the CDR3 is 17 residues. DNA for the CDR3: TGTGCCAGCAGTGAGATTGACACAGGGGGCCCTAATGAAAAACTGTTTTTT. It encodes CASSEIDTGGPNEKLFF.

The chain is built from TRBV5-4 and TRBJ1-1; D ambiguous. The CDR3 has 14 amino acids. Germline V gives CDR1 SGHNT, CDR2 YYREEE (reference sequence). The V end was cut by 3 bases, the J end by 0 bases, with 9 bases between. DNA of the CDR3: TGTGCCAGCAGCTCTAATGTTATGAACACTGAAGCTTTCTTT. Amino acid sequence: CASSSNVMNTEAFF. Full variable domain (outside the CDR3, taken from reference TRBV5-4 and TRBJ1-1): ETGVTQSPTHLIKTRGQQVTLRCSSQSGHNTVSWYQQALGQGPQFIFQYYREEENGRGNFPPRFSGLQFPNYSSELNVNALELDDSALYLCASSSNVMNTEAFFGQGTRLTVV.

The CDR3 DNA sequence: TGTGCCAGCAGCACCCGGGGACTAGCGGGAGCCCGCTACGGCACAGATACGCAGTATTTT. Residues: CASSTRGLAGARYGTDTQYF. This chain links TRBV9 with TRBJ2-3, with TRBD2 identical over 14 bases. This CDR3 contains 20 residues. The ends lost 4 bases at V and 1 base at J; junction bases unmatched: 14. CDR1 is SGDLS, CDR2 YYNGEE, per germline.

This clone was detected once. The V and J genes are TRBV5-4 and TRBJ2-3; perhaps TRBD2 as D (5 bases). The CDR3 runs to 16 residues. Trimming left V 0 bases short and J 3 bases short, with 14 bases between. Germline CDR1 SGHNT, CDR2 YYREEE (reference sequence). The CDR3 nucleotides are TGTGCCAGCAGCTTGGGTTATGGTCAGCGGACAGATACGCAGTATTTT. Translated: CASSLGYGQRTDTQYF.

This clone was seen once. The chain has TRBV19 and TRBJ1-2; TRBD1 matches 7 bases. Per germline, CDR1 LNHDA and CDR2 SQIVND (reference sequence). The CDR3 totals 13 residues. J lost 7 bases, V lost 2 bases, and 4 bases had no gene match. The CDR3 DNA reads as TGTGCCAGTAGTATACGACAGGGCTCTGGCTACACCTTC. Its translation: CASSIRQGSGYTF. Combining the CDR3 with reference TRBV19 and TRBJ1-2 gives the whole variable domain DGGITQSPKYLFRKEGQNVTLSCEQNLNHDAMYWYRQDPGQGLRLIYYSQIVNDFQKGDIAEGYSVSREKKESFPLTVTSAQKNPTAFYLCASSIRQGSGYTFGSGTRLTVV.

The chain joins TRBV10-3 to TRBJ1-2; D not certain. CDR3 length equals 12 residues. Germline V gene lookup returns CDR1 ENHRY and CDR2 SYGVKD. Trimming stripped 10 bases from V and 1 base from J, with 10 bases between. The CDR3 DNA reads TGTGCCACCGGCAGCGTTAACTATGGCTACACCTTC. As protein: CATGSVNYGYTF.

The chain couples TRBV18 to TRBJ2-7, with D maybe TRBD2 (6 bases). Germline V gene sequence: CDR1 KGHSH, CDR2 LQKENI. This CDR3 has 15 residues. Between the trimmed V and J ends, which lost 6 bases and 2 bases, there was a span of 17 bases. The CDR3 here is CASSPKGLDTYEQYF. The CDR3 DNA sequence: TGTGCCAGCTCCCCCAAGGGACTCGATACCTACGAGCAGTACTTC.

The V and J genes are TRBV11-2 and TRBJ2-2; D might be TRBD2 (6 bases). The V end lost 2 bases, the J end lost 6 bases, and 13 bases lay between the germline ends. This CDR3 region has 15 residues. CDR1 and CDR2 (germline): SGHAT, FQNNGV. The CDR3 nucleotides are TGTGCCAGCAGCTTAACGGGAGTGGGACCCGGGGAGCTGTTTTTT. As protein: CASSLTGVGPGELFF.